This is a list of T cell receptor beta chains from one sample in a study of regulatory T cells in long-lasting Graves disease. One entry per CDR3 protein, called by TCRdb with MiXCR from the multiplex PCR reads. The sample comprises around 400,000 distinct CDR3 sequences, about a quarter of which are singletons, and approximately 26% rests with the top ten. The sequencing here drew on peripheral blood mononuclear cells (PBMCs), taken when the disease was refractory, from a patient treated with antithyroid drugs. The origin of the receptors is a female donor with Graves disease. CDR3s include the opening cysteine and the closing phenylalanine or tryptophan. The D gene is left open where the match is weak. Size is omitted from some rows. Given values are once, few, many or a class for expanded clones.

v_gene	abundance	j_gene	d_gene	CDR3nt	CDR3aa
TRBV20-1	many	TRBJ2-2	.	TGCAGTGCCCCCGACCTCAGGAACACCGGGGAGCTGTTTTTT	CSAPDLRNTGELFF
TRBV7-2	.	TRBJ2-7	TRBD2	TGTGCCAGCAGCGCATCTAGCGGGAGGTCCGGGGAGCAGTACTTC	CASSASSGRSGEQYF
TRBV2	many	TRBJ1-1	TRBD1	TGTGCCAGCAGGATGGACAGGACGGACACTGAAGCTTTCTTT	CASRMDRTDTEAFF
TRBV7-8	few	TRBJ1-2	TRBD1	TGTGCCAGCAGCCCCATATCCACCTGGACAGGGGGCGCTGGGTATGGCTACACCTTC	CASSPISTWTGGAGYGYTF
TRBV2	many	TRBJ2-5	.	TGTGCCAGCAGTGACAGGAAAAGTTTGGAGACCCAGTACTTC	CASSDRKSLETQYF
TRBV30	many	TRBJ1-1	.	TGTGCCTGGATACCGGACGGAAACACTGAAGCTTTCTTT	CAWIPDGNTEAFF
TRBV6-1	many	TRBJ1-5	TRBD1	TGTGCCAGCAGAGGGGACAGAAGCCAGCCCCAGCATTTT	CASRGDRSQPQHF
TRBV7-2	.	TRBJ2-7	TRBD2	TGTGCCAGCAGCGGCGGGACTAGCGGTGCGAGCTCCTACAAGCAGTACTTC	CASSGGTSGASSYKQYF
TRBV5-4	.	TRBJ1-1	.	TGTGCCAGCAGCTTCGGGCGGCCGTTTATGAACACTGAAGCTTTCTTT	CASSFGRPFMNTEAFF
TRBV7-9	.	TRBJ2-5	.	TGTGCCAGCAAGGTGGGACCCGAAGAGACCCAGTACTTC	CASKVGPEETQYF
TRBV3-1	.	TRBJ2-3	.	TGTGCCAGCAGCCAAGATCCTCTAGTGGGAGTCAGCACAGATACGCAGTATTTT	CASSQDPLVGVSTDTQYF
TRBV6-1	few	TRBJ2-7	.	TGTGCCAGTAGAAGTGAGGACGGTCCCTACGAGCAGTACTTC	CASRSEDGPYEQYF
TRBV11-3	.	TRBJ2-2	.	TGTGCCAGCAGCTTCTGGGAGTCCGGGGAGCTGTTTTTT	CASSFWESGELFF
TRBV30	many	TRBJ1-2	.	TGTGCCTGGCGTTGGGCAGGCAACTATGGCTACACCTTC	CAWRWAGNYGYTF
TRBV7-3	.	TRBJ1-6	.	TGTGCCAGCAGCTTCTTCAGGGATTCACCCCTCCACTTT	CASSFFRDSPLHF
TRBV5-1	few	TRBJ1-1	TRBD1	TGCGCCAGCAGCTCTCAGACAGGGGGACTGAACACTGAAGCTTTCTTT	CASSSQTGGLNTEAFF
TRBV5-1	few	TRBJ2-3	TRBD2	TGCGCCAGCAGCTTGTCGTCCCTAGCGGTTGCAGATACGCAGTATTTT	CASSLSSLAVADTQYF
TRBV5-1	.	TRBJ2-5	TRBD2	TGCGCCAGCAGCACGGACCGACTAGCGGGAGGGACCCAGTACTTC	CASSTDRLAGGTQYF
TRBV30	many	TRBJ2-5	.	TGTGCCTGGAGTGTAGGACAGACGGGGCAGACCCAGTACTTC	CAWSVGQTGQTQYF
TRBV7-6	.	TRBJ1-1	.	TGTGCCACCGCCCCGCAGACAGGGAACACTGAAGCTTTCTTT	CATAPQTGNTEAFF
TRBV5-1	few	TRBJ1-1	TRBD1	TGCGCCAGCAGATGGACCGGGACAGGAGAACTGAACACTGAAGCTTTCTTT	CASRWTGTGELNTEAFF
TRBV10-3	.	TRBJ2-7	.	TGTGCCATCAGTGTAAGGGGAACCTACGAGCAGTACTTC	CAISVRGTYEQYF
TRBV19	few	TRBJ2-4	.	TGTGCCAGTAGTAGTAGCAGGGTACCAAACATTCAGTACTTC	CASSSSRVPNIQYF
TRBV30	many	TRBJ1-6	.	TGTGCCTGGATTGGACAGAGCAATAATTCACCCCTCCACTTT	CAWIGQSNNSPLHF
TRBV7-2	few	TRBJ2-3	TRBD2	TGTGCCAGCAGCTTGACTGCCCGGGGGGGCACAGATACGCAGTATTTT	CASSLTARGGTDTQYF
TRBV25-1	.	TRBJ2-5	.	TGTGCCAGCAGCACTTCGGGGGTCGGTCAAGAGACCCAGTACTTC	CASSTSGVGQETQYF
TRBV7-2	.	TRBJ1-6	TRBD1	TGTGCCAGCAGCTTGACAGGGGGACAATCACCCCTCCACTTT	CASSLTGGQSPLHF
TRBV12-3/TRBV12-4	many	TRBJ2-2	.	TGTGCCAGCAGTTTTCGCAGGGAGGCGAACACCGGGGAGCTGTTTTTT	CASSFRREANTGELFF
TRBV12-3/TRBV12-4	many	TRBJ1-5	.	TGTGCCAGCAGAGGGGGGGGGAATAGCAATCAGCCCCAGCATTTT	CASRGGGNSNQPQHF
TRBV3-1	.	TRBJ2-4	.	TGTGCCAGCAGCCTACCAACAGGGCTCCGAGGGGCCAAAAACATTCAGTACTTC	CASSLPTGLRGAKNIQYF
TRBV25-1	.	TRBJ2-7	TRBD2	TGTGCCAGCAGTGGTAGCGGGAGGGGGTACGAGCAGTACTTC	CASSGSGRGYEQYF
TRBV4-1	.	TRBJ2-5	.	TGCGCCAGCAGCCAAATATTGCAAGAGACCCAGTACTTC	CASSQILQETQYF
TRBV24-1	few	TRBJ2-7	.	TGTGCCACCAGTGATTCGGGACACCTTTCCTACGAGCAGTACTTC	CATSDSGHLSYEQYF
TRBV7-9	few	TRBJ2-5	TRBD2	TGTGCCAGCAGCACATTGCGGGGGTACCAAGAGACCCAGTACTTC	CASSTLRGYQETQYF
TRBV7-2	many	TRBJ2-2	TRBD2	TGTGCCAGCAGAAGACTAGCGGGAGGTTCGGGCGGGGAGCTGTTTTTT	CASRRLAGGSGGELFF
TRBV12-3/TRBV12-4	many	TRBJ2-5	.	TGTGCCAGCAGTCCCCAGGGAACGGAGACCCAGTACTTC	CASSPQGTETQYF
TRBV10-3	.	TRBJ1-2	TRBD1	TGTGCCATCAGTGGCACCGGGACAGGCTCCATTAACTATGGCTACACCTTC	CAISGTGTGSINYGYTF
TRBV7-2	many	TRBJ1-6	.	TGTGCCAGCAGCGCTAGGCCACAGGGACAAGGGACTTCACCCCTCCACTTT	CASSARPQGQGTSPLHF
TRBV20-1	few	TRBJ2-2	.	TGCAGTGCTGAGGACTATTATCAGTCCGGGGAGCTGTTTTTT	CSAEDYYQSGELFF
TRBV29-1	few	TRBJ1-2	.	TGCAGCGTTGAAGAAAGAAGTTCAAGGCACGGCTACACCTTC	CSVEERSSRHGYTF
TRBV12-3/TRBV12-4	many	TRBJ1-5	.	TGTGCCAGCAGTTTGTCGGTTTCCAATCAGCCCCAGCATTTT	CASSLSVSNQPQHF
TRBV12-3/TRBV12-4	many	TRBJ1-6	.	TGTGCCAGCAAGGCGAGCTCCTATAATTCACCCCTCCACTTT	CASKASSYNSPLHF
TRBV10-3	many	TRBJ1-2	.	TGTGCCATCAGTGAGCTTCGCGAATCTAACTACACCTTC	CAISELRESNYTF
TRBV11-2	.	TRBJ2-6	TRBD1	TGTGCCAGCAGCTCCCGGACAGGGGAAAGCTCTGGGGCCAACGTCCTGACTTTC	CASSSRTGESSGANVLTF
TRBV7-3	.	TRBJ2-3	TRBD1	TGTGCCAGCAGCTGGGGACAGACAGGAGATACGCAGTATTTT	CASSWGQTGDTQYF
TRBV28	many	TRBJ1-1	TRBD1	TGTGCCAGCAGTTTTTCAGGGGGGCTGAACACTGAAGCTTTCTTT	CASSFSGGLNTEAFF
TRBV29-1	few	TRBJ1-2	.	TGCAGCGTTGAAGGGGGCCGGGGCTACACCTTC	CSVEGGRGYTF
TRBV6-1	.	TRBJ2-7	.	TGTGCCAGCAGACCGACAGGTTCCTACGAGCAGTACTTC	CASRPTGSYEQYF
TRBV5-1	.	TRBJ2-6	.	TGCGCCAGCAGCTTGGGAGGGGGTCTCGTTACTGGGGCCAACGTCCTGACTTTC	CASSLGGGLVTGANVLTF
TRBV7-2	.	TRBJ2-7	TRBD1	TGTGCCAGCAGCTTAATAAGGGACAGGAACGACGAGCAGTACTTC	CASSLIRDRNDEQYF
TRBV2	many	TRBJ2-5	.	TGTGCCAGCAGTCCCGCGCGGGGTAAAGAGACCCAGTACTTC	CASSPARGKETQYF
TRBV6-1	.	TRBJ1-1	.	TGTGCCAGTGGTTCAATGGGCGAGAACACTGAAGCTTTCTTT	CASGSMGENTEAFF
TRBV3-1	.	TRBJ1-2	.	TGTGCCAGCAGCCAAGACCAGGGCAGGGTATATGGCTACACCTTC	CASSQDQGRVYGYTF
TRBV19	.	TRBJ2-2	.	TGTGCCAGTAGTGTACCAACGAACACCGGGGAGCTGTTTTTT	CASSVPTNTGELFF
TRBV5-5	few	TRBJ2-7	TRBD1	TGTGCCAGCAGCCAGACAGGGGGCTCCTACGAGCAGTACTTC	CASSQTGGSYEQYF
TRBV28	many	TRBJ2-7	TRBD2	TGTGCCAGCAAGACTAGCGGGAGGTCCTACGAGCAGTACTTC	CASKTSGRSYEQYF
TRBV5-1	few	TRBJ2-7	.	TGCGCCAGCAGCTTGAGGACTGCTGTTCCCGAGCAGTACTTC	CASSLRTAVPEQYF
TRBV24-1	many	TRBJ1-1	TRBD1	TGTGCCACCCAGGGACAGCCGGGGACTGAAGCTTTCTTT	CATQGQPGTEAFF
TRBV7-9	.	TRBJ2-5	.	TGTGCCAGCAGTTACTTATACCAAGAGACCCAGTACTTC	CASSYLYQETQYF